What follows describes a single T cell receptor (beta chain). This clone was recorded once. What this receptor recognizes is not known. Base qualities are not provided; no much larger clone lies one nucleotide away. Evidence of autoimmunity was present in all CD3G-deficient patients, and the autoimmunity was more severe in two of the patients. Patients ranged from 2 to 39 years of age at testing and had reduced naive and increased memory CD4+ and CD8+ T-cell proportions. Six individuals with CD3G deficiency made up the patient group. An international network of physicians across the United States, Europe and Asia provided the patient samples and clinical data. Ficoll density separation was used to isolate peripheral blood mononuclear cells. CD3+ CD8+ CD4- T cells were isolated using a FACSAria cell sorter. The data were taken from a study of regulatory T cells listed by TCRdb under 2018. Regarding the study in general: The study compared T-cell receptor beta repertoires of sorted regulatory, conventional CD4+ and CD8+ T cells between CD3G-deficient patients and healthy controls. Study-level results and caveats: CD8+ T cells from patients showed a nonsignificant trend toward lower Shannon entropy than control CD8+ cells. Restricted unique TRB V-J pairs and skewed V and J gene usage were observed in patient repertoires, most markedly in regulatory T cells.

For the multiplex PCR, 52 forward TRBV primers and 13 reverse TRBJ primers were used, and amplification bias was corrected with both assay-based and computational methods. Rearranged TRB loci were amplified from genomic DNA by multiplex PCR within the immunoSEQ assay. TRB amplicons were sequenced on an Illumina HiSeq platform. The study's own analysis went as follows. Raw sequences were error-filtered and aligned to reference gene sequences by custom algorithms, then analyzed with the immunoSEQ online tools. Frequencies of productive and nonproductive TRB rearrangements were assessed among unique sequences as well as among total sequences. Assessment of potential self-reactivity relied on the hydrophobicity of positions 6 and 7 in the TRB CDR3, along with their amino acid composition. For group comparisons, t tests, Mann-Whitney tests or two-way ANOVA were performed in Prism software. TCRdb carries this immuneACCESS record with in-frame sequences only. Its versions omit some clonotypes, under half of them owing to an unresolved V gene in the studies checked, with the rest unexplained. D and trimming come from the DNA, and the V and J calls and clone size come from that table. This sample holds about 20,000 clones; 80% to 95% were observed only once. Of the sample, roughly 3.5% falls within the top ten clones.

CDR1 and CDR2, per the germline V gene, are SGHRS and YFSETQ. From V the trimming removes 0 bases and from J it removes 9 bases, while the gene matches leave 3 bases of the junction unaccounted for. The CDR3 goes from the cysteine to the phenylalanine over 14 residues. Of all the DNA, just the CDR3 is kept, 42 bases in frame from base 1. The origin of this receptor is a child under 10 years old with CD3G deficiency. Sequencing was carried out using CD8+ T cells sorted from blood. Recombination joined TRBV5-1 with TRBJ2-6; the junction holds 7 bases that match TRBD1. CDR3 reads: CASSLDRGDNVLTF. DNA sequence: TGCGCCAGCAGCTTGGACAGGGGTGACAACGTCCTGACTTTC. The entire variable domain, with the stretches around the CDR3 drawn from the reference TRBV5-1 and TRBJ2-6 proteins, is KAGVTQTPRYLIKTRGQQVTLSCSPISGHRSVSWYQQTPGQGLQFLFEYFSETQRNKGNFPGRFSGRQFSNSRSEMNVSTLELGDSALYLCASSLDRGDNVLTFGAGSRLTVL.